The 9 T cell receptor beta chains below all came from one sample that was sequenced in a study of CD8+CD57+ T cells in acquired aplastic anemia. Genomic DNA, the template, was used for profiling of the TCR beta VDJ and CDR3. TCRdb processed the reads anew with MiXCR; each CDR3 protein has one entry. The data contain just over 400,000 distinct CDR3 sequences, around 68% of them singletons. The sample comprised sorted CD4+, CD8+, or CD8+CD57+ T cells (not recorded which) from PBMCs. These TCRs come from a human donor in good health, serving as a control.

The rearrangement joins TRBV19 to TRBJ1-5, with a possible D match to TRBD1 (5 bases). V gave up 7 bases and J gave up 1 base, with 11 bases separating them. Germline assignment: CDR1 LNHDA and CDR2 SQIVND (reference sequence). This CDR3 region has 14 residues. The CDR3 DNA sequence: TGTGCCAGTACCGGATCAGGGAGCAATCAGCCCCAGCATTTT. Amino acids: CASTGSGSNQPQHF. Looking up the rest from reference TRBV19 and TRBJ1-5 gives the full variable domain: DGGITQSPKYLFRKEGQNVTLSCEQNLNHDAMYWYRQDPGQGLRLIYYSQIVNDFQKGDIAEGYSVSREKKESFPLTVTSAQKNPTAFYLCASTGSGSNQPQHFGDGTRLSIL.

The rearrangement joins TRBV7-2 to TRBJ2-3; the D gene is possibly TRBD1 (5 bases). CDR1 is SGHTA, CDR2 FQGNSA, per germline. V was cut by 8 bases and J by 8 bases, with 20 bases left in between. The CDR3 has 14 residues. Here the CDR3 reads CASGGHPSNATQYF. CDR3 nucleotide sequence: TGTGCCAGCGGCGGACATCCCAGCAACGCTACGCAGTATTTT.

Comment on this clonotype: A read error may produce the germline difference seen at one junction end. CDR3 in DNA: TGTGCCGGCAGTTTTAAGGGGGGCAATCAGCCCCAGCATTTT. Residues: CAGSFKGGNQPQHF. The chain is built from TRBV6-5 and TRBJ1-5; a possible D gene is TRBD1 (6 bases). There are 14 residues in the CDR3. Germline CDR1 is MNHEY and CDR2 is SVGAGI.

The chain carries TRBV5-8 and TRBJ1-5; a weak D match, TRBD1 (6 bases). The CDR3 consists of 13 residues. CDR1 and CDR2 from the germline V gene are SGHTS and YDEGEE. V was cut by 0 bases and J by 14 bases, with 15 bases left in between. CDR3 sequence reads: CASSLGGHGGKHF. Here the CDR3 DNA reads TGTGCCAGCAGCTTGGGGGGACACGGTGGGAAGCATTTT.

This clonotype has at least ten counts. The genes are TRBV7-9 and TRBJ1-2; D is ambiguous. The CDR3 runs to 15 residues. V lost 3 bases and J lost 3, with 14 bases in between. Germline V CDR1 and CDR2: SEHNR, FQNEAQ (reference sequence). CDR3: CASSFFGESDYGYTF. The CDR3 region has the DNA TGTGCCAGCAGCTTTTTTGGCGAGAGCGACTATGGCTACACCTTC.

This chain uses TRBV7-9 with TRBJ2-7; perhaps TRBD2 as D (5 bases). V was clipped by 2 bases and J by 10 bases, with 24 bases between them. This CDR3 has 16 amino acids. Germline CDR1 reads SEHNR; CDR2 reads FQNEAQ (reference sequence). DNA for the CDR3: TGTGCCAGCAGCTTAACGCGCAGCGGCGGGCAGTACTACCAGTACTTC. Residues: CASSLTRSGGQYYQYF.

This chain uses TRBV5-1 with TRBJ2-3, with 12 bases matching TRBD2. Germline loops: CDR1 SGHRS, CDR2 YFSETQ. Unmatched junction bases numbered 5, after V lost 0 bases and J lost 6 bases. The CDR3 spans 16 residues. In DNA form, the CDR3 reads TGCGCCAGCAGCTTGGGCGCGACTAGCGGGGGTGATACGCAGTATTTT. The encoded protein is CASSLGATSGGDTQYF. The whole variable domain, remainder taken from reference TRBV5-1 and TRBJ2-3, is KAGVTQTPRYLIKTRGQQVTLSCSPISGHRSVSWYQQTPGQGLQFLFEYFSETQRNKGNFPGRFSGRQFSNSRSEMNVSTLELGDSALYLCASSLGATSGGDTQYFGPGTRLTVL.

A note on this clonotype: Given a much more abundant clone one base away, this may be a read error. The chain has TRBV4-3 and TRBJ2-3; 9 bases line up with TRBD2. The ends lost 2 bases at V and 3 bases at J; junction bases unmatched: 6. This CDR3 comprises 16 residues. Germline-derived CDR1 and CDR2 are LGHNA and YSLEER. This CDR3 is CASSQTGGGATDTQYF. CDR3 nucleotide sequence: TGCGCCAGCAGCCAAACTGGCGGGGGGGCTACAGATACGCAGTATTTT.

The sample holds one count of this clonotype. The CDR3 is CASSLARDADGYTF. CDR3 nucleotides: TGCGCCAGCAGCTTGGCCCGGGACGCTGATGGCTACACCTTC. This sequence joins TRBV5-1 and TRBJ1-2; TRBD1 might be the D (5 bases). Trimming removed 0 bases from V and 6 bases from J, with 12 bases in between. The CDR3 has 14 amino acids. CDR1 SGHRS and CDR2 YFSETQ come from the germline V gene.